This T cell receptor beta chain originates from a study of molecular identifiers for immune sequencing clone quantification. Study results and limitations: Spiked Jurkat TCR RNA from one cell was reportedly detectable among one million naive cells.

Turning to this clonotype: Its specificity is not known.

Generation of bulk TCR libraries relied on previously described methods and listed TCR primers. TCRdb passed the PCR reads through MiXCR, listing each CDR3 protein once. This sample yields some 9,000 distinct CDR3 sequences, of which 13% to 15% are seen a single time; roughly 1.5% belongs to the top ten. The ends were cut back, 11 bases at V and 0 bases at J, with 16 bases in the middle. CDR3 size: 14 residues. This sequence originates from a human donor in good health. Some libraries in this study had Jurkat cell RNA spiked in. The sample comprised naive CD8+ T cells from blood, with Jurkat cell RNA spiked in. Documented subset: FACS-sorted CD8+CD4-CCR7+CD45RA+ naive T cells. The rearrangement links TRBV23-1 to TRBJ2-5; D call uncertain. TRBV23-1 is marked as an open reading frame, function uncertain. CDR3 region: CAGTIVAYQETQYF. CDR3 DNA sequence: TGCGCCGGCACGATAGTGGCGTACCAAGAGACCCAGTACTTC.